One and the same sample provided the 30 T cell receptor beta chains below, sequenced in a study of blood T cell repertoires in COVID-19. Profiled with immunoSEQ multiplex PCR; TCRdb holds only in-frame clones, not every one. The table records around 80,000 clones, approximately 78% of them present only once. Sequencing was performed on peripheral blood. The receptors come from a man aged 55 to 70 with acute or convalescent COVID-19.

J is TRBJ1-2 and V is TRBV3-1 (or the pseudogene TRBV3-2); 10 positions match TRBD1. J lost 6 bases, V lost 4 bases, and 8 bases had no gene match. The CDR3 is 15 residues long. Germline lookup yields CDR1 LGHDT and CDR2 YNNKEL (reference sequence). The CDR3 spells CASSPQTGGYDGYTF. Written as DNA, the CDR3 is TGTGCCAGCAGCCCCCAGACAGGGGGCTACGATGGCTACACCTTC.

The chain couples TRBV7-2 to TRBJ2-1; 10 nucleotides line up with TRBD2. Trimming cost V 5 bases and J 15 bases; bases outside gene matches: 7. CDR3 size: 12 residues. The germline CDR1 and CDR2 sequences are SGHTA and FQGNSA. In DNA form, the CDR3 reads TGTGCCAGCAGCCCGACTAGCGGGCGACTGTTCTTC. The encoded protein is CASSPTSGRLFF.

This rearrangement joins TRBV10-3 to TRBJ1-6; no clear D. This CDR3 is 13 amino acids long. Germline V gives CDR1 ENHRY, CDR2 SYGVKD. Trimming pared 2 bases from V and 7 bases from J, leaving 6 bases between. In nucleotides, the CDR3 is TGTGCCATCAGTGAGACAGCAAATTCACCCCTCCACTTT. It is translated as CAISETANSPLHF.

This clone has just a few counts. The chain recombines TRBV7-9 with TRBJ1-1; 7 bases fit TRBD1. Looked up from germline, CDR1 is SEHNR and CDR2 is FQNEAQ (reference sequence). The trim removed 1 base at V and 11 bases at J, leaving 4 bases unmatched. The CDR3 covers 12 residues. The CDR3 reads CASSLEGRGAFF. CDR3 sequence (DNA): TGTGCCAGCAGCTTAGAAGGCAGGGGGGCTTTCTTT.

Only one count was recorded for this clone. J is TRBJ1-5 and V is TRBV9; D might be TRBD1 (5 bases). Germline CDR1 and CDR2: SGDLS and YYNGEE. The CDR3 contains 14 residues. Trimming pared 2 bases from V and 7 bases from J, leaving 13 bases between. CDR3 DNA sequence: TGTGCCAGCAGCGTTGGAGGGGACGGACAGCCCCAGCATTTT. Translating it yields CASSVGGDGQPQHF. Full variable domain (missing parts from reference TRBV9 and TRBJ1-5): DSGVTQTPKHLITATGQRVTLRCSPRSGDLSVYWYQQSLDQGLQFLIQYYNGEERAKGNILERFSAQQFPDLHSELNLSSLELGDSALYFCASSVGGDGQPQHFGDGTRLSIL.

V is TRBV28 and J is TRBJ1-4, with 12 bases lining up with TRBD1. After removal of 6 bases from V and 7 bases from J, the junction contained 6 bases not matched to a gene. Germline V gives CDR1 MDHEN, CDR2 SYDVKM. The CDR3 spans 15 residues. CDR3 sequence: CASSLGTGGGEKLFF. The CDR3 bases are TGTGCCAGCAGCCTGGGGACAGGGGGCGGTGAAAAACTGTTTTTT.

This clone was counted between two and nine times. The CDR3 sequence: CASGPRGLRDGYTF. Here the CDR3 DNA reads TGTGCCAGCGGGCCCCGGGGACTCCGGGATGGCTACACCTTC. The gene calls are TRBV6-5 and TRBJ1-2; TRBD1 is a possible D gene (5 bases). The V and J ends lost 8 bases and 6 bases respectively, with 19 bases between them. From germline, CDR1 is MNHEY and CDR2 SVGAGI. The CDR3 has 14 amino acids.

V and J are TRBV4-3 and TRBJ2-7; no reliable D call. The CDR3 covers 13 residues. V lost 4 bases to trimming and J lost 3 bases, with 10 bases between them. Germline loops: CDR1 LGHNA, CDR2 YSLEER. The CDR3 DNA is TGCGCCAGCAGCCGCGAGATCAACTACGAGCAGTACTTC. Translating gives CASSREINYEQYF.

This chain links TRBV9 with TRBJ2-1; TRBD2 might be the D (6 bases). V gave up 0 bases and J gave up 0 bases, with 7 bases separating them. CDR1 is SGDLS, CDR2 YYNGEE, per germline. The CDR3 consists of 15 residues. The CDR3 loop is CASSVAGLSYNEQFF. CDR3 sequence (DNA): TGTGCCAGCAGCGTAGCGGGACTCTCCTACAATGAGCAGTTCTTC.

This chain joins TRBV7-2 and TRBJ2-2; D is perhaps TRBD2 (6 bases). V lost 3 bases to trimming and J lost 1 base, with 12 bases between them. Germline CDR1 reads SGHTA; CDR2 reads FQGNSA. The CDR3 runs to 16 residues. The CDR3 loop is CASSLLSGQNTGELFF. The CDR3 DNA reads as TGTGCCAGCAGCTTGTTAAGCGGGCAGAACACCGGGGAGCTGTTTTTT.

The CDR3 loop reads CASGLVLGPLDTQYF. The CDR3 DNA follows: TGTGCTAGTGGTTTGGTACTAGGGCCTTTGGATACGCAGTATTTT. This chain joins TRBV12-5 and TRBJ2-3; maybe TRBD2 (5 bases). The CDR3 runs 15 residues. Per germline, CDR1 LGHNT and CDR2 FRNRAP. The V and J ends lost 0 bases and 6 bases respectively, with 13 bases between them.

The chain is built from TRBV6-5 and TRBJ2-7; TRBD1 might be the D (6 bases). The CDR3 is made up of 15 amino acids. CDR1 and CDR2 from the germline V gene are MNHEY and SVGAGI. V lost 6 bases to trimming and J lost 0 bases, with 15 bases between them. Written as DNA, the CDR3 is TGTGCCAGCAGACTCCGGGACACAAGCTCCTACGAGCAGTACTTC. It specifies CASRLRDTSSYEQYF.

V is TRBV6-5 and J is TRBJ2-7, with no clear D. Germline CDR1 is MNHEY and CDR2 is SVGAGI. The CDR3 length is 12 residues. V shed 9 bases and J shed 2 bases, with 11 bases lying between them. The CDR3 is CARFEAAYEQYF. The CDR3 DNA follows: TGTGCCAGATTCGAGGCCGCCTACGAGCAGTACTTC.

In this sample, this clone turned up a few times. The chain is built from TRBV12-3 or TRBV12-4 and TRBJ1-6; no firm D call. The CDR3 is 13 residues long. The germline V and J ends were trimmed by 4 bases and 6 bases, with 7 bases remaining between them. The CDR3 DNA follows: TGTGCCAGCAGTTACACAGCTAATTCACCCCTCCACTTT. Its protein is CASSYTANSPLHF.

V and J are TRBV7-2 and TRBJ2-2; weak D call: TRBD1 (6 bases). V lost 4 bases, J lost 3 bases, and 9 bases lay in between. CDR3 size: 14 residues. Germline V CDR1 and CDR2: SGHTA, FQGNSA. The chain's CDR3 is CASSSDRHTGELFF. CDR3 nucleotides: TGTGCCAGCAGCTCCGACAGGCACACCGGGGAGCTGTTTTTT. Full variable domain (rest looked up from reference TRBV7-2 and TRBJ2-2): GAGVSQSPSNKVTEKGKDVELRCDPISGHTALYWYRQSLGQGLEFLIYFQGNSAPDKSGLPSDRFSAERTGGSVSTLTIQRTQQEDSAVYLCASSSDRHTGELFFGEGSRLTVL.

The chain combines TRBV7-2 with TRBJ1-6; 10 bases align to TRBD1. Germline trimming cut 0 bases from V and 8 bases from J; bases unmatched to any gene: 4. The germline gives CDR1 SGHTA, CDR2 FQGNSA. CDR3 length: 16 residues. The CDR3 DNA reads as TGTGCCAGCAGCTTAGCGACAGGGGGCTCTTATTCACCCCTCCACTTT. Amino acids: CASSLATGGSYSPLHF.

This clone was observed a few times. The CDR3 region has the DNA TGTGCCAGTAGTATTAGGGAGGGAAGGGGTGAGCAGTTCTTC. It specifies CASSIREGRGEQFF. J is TRBJ2-1 and V is TRBV19, with TRBD2 matching over 7 bases. This CDR3 is built from 14 residues. V dropped 3 bases and J dropped 9; count of bases not matched to a gene: 8. The germline gives CDR1 LNHDA, CDR2 SQIVND (reference sequence).

In its sample, this clone was seen a few times. V and J are TRBV12-3 or TRBV12-4 and TRBJ2-5; D perhaps matches TRBD2 (5 bases). The V and J ends lost 6 bases and 7 bases respectively, with 12 bases between them. CDR3 length equals 12 residues. CDR3 protein: CASRPNLATQYF. The CDR3 DNA is TGTGCCAGCAGACCTAATCTAGCGACCCAGTACTTC.

The rearrangement uses TRBV15 and TRBJ2-1, with TRBD2 matching over 14 bases. The germline V gene has CDR1 LNHNV and CDR2 YYDKDF (reference sequence). CDR3 size: 16 residues. J lost 6 bases, V lost 3 bases, and 4 bases had no gene match. The CDR3 loop reads CATSRGLAGVVNEQFF. DNA of the CDR3: TGTGCCACCAGCAGGGGACTAGCGGGAGTAGTCAATGAGCAGTTCTTC. The full variable domain, rest sourced from reference TRBV15 and TRBJ2-1, is DAMVIQNPRYQVTQFGKPVTLSCSQTLNHNVMYWYQQKSSQAPKLLFHYYDKDFNNEADTPDNFQSRRPNTSFCFLDIRSPGLGDTAMYLCATSRGLAGVVNEQFFGPGTRLTVL.

V is TRBV28 and J is TRBJ2-7; possible D gene TRBD2, 6 bases. From germline, CDR1 is MDHEN and CDR2 SYDVKM. CDR3 length: 15 residues. The germline V and J ends were trimmed by 5 bases and 0 bases, with 14 bases remaining between them. Here the CDR3 reads CASSGGGGASYEQYF. The CDR3 bases are TGTGCCAGCAGTGGCGGTGGAGGGGCCTCCTACGAGCAGTACTTC.

J is TRBJ1-1 and V is TRBV3-1 (or the pseudogene TRBV3-2); D uncertain. The CDR3 length is 14 residues. The germline CDR1 and CDR2 sequences are LGHDT and YNNKEL (reference sequence). Trimming left V 2 bases short and J 4 bases short, with 11 bases between. CDR3 residues: CASSQPEGSTEAFF. CDR3 bases: TGTGCCAGCAGCCAACCCGAGGGTAGCACTGAAGCTTTCTTT.

The CDR3 DNA follows: TGTGCCACCAGTCCGACGGGGAGGGGGAACACCGGGGAGCTGTTTTTT. Residues: CATSPTGRGNTGELFF. This chain links TRBV24-1 with TRBJ2-2, with 7 bases that match TRBD2. The CDR3 runs to 16 residues. Germline CDR1 is KGHDR and CDR2 is SFDVKD. V dropped 6 bases and J dropped 1; count of bases not matched to a gene: 7.

The chain links TRBV7-2 to TRBJ1-1; 10 bases are shared with TRBD1. Germline V CDR1 and CDR2: SGHTA, FQGNSA. J lost 5 bases, V lost 5 bases, and 8 bases had no gene match. This CDR3 region has 15 residues. CDR3 nucleotides: TGTGCCAGCAGCCGCCCCGGGACAGGGGCAACTGAAGCTTTCTTT. Translating it yields CASSRPGTGATEAFF.

The rearrangement links TRBV4-1 to TRBJ1-5, with D possibly matching TRBD1 (6 bases). Germline CDR1 is MGHRA and CDR2 is YSYEKL. Trimming pared 8 bases from V and 1 base from J, leaving 24 bases between. The CDR3 is made up of 18 amino acids. The CDR3 protein is CASPHPTGCPRSNQPQHF. The CDR3 coding sequence is TGCGCCAGCCCGCACCCAACAGGGTGCCCTAGGAGCAATCAGCCCCAGCATTTT.

The chain uses TRBV4-3 and TRBJ1-2, with D possibly matching TRBD1 (6 bases). V lost 1 base and J 4 bases, leaving 7 bases between the germline ends. The CDR3 consists of 13 residues. The V gene's germline CDR1 is LGHNA and CDR2 YSLEER. The CDR3 spells CASSQGDTYGYTF. CDR3 coding DNA: TGCGCCAGCAGCCAAGGGGACACCTATGGCTACACCTTC.

The genes are TRBV2 and TRBJ2-2; D might be TRBD1 (6 bases). V lost 6 bases to trimming and J lost 7 bases, with 15 bases between them. Germline-derived CDR1 and CDR2 are SNHLY and FYNNEI. The CDR3 runs 14 residues. The CDR3 reads CASSPQGWDGELFF. CDR3 DNA: TGTGCCAGCAGCCCCCAGGGGTGGGACGGGGAGCTGTTTTTT.

This chain links TRBV7-2 with TRBJ1-4; the D gene is possibly TRBD1 (5 bases). Between the trimmed V and J ends, which lost 1 base and 5 bases, there was a span of 11 bases. The germline gives CDR1 SGHTA, CDR2 FQGNSA. The CDR3 length is 15 residues. The CDR3 sequence is CASSLVGGRNEKLFF. The CDR3 DNA is TGTGCCAGCAGCTTAGTGGGGGGAAGGAATGAAAAACTGTTTTTT.

This chain connects TRBV21-1 to TRBJ2-7; the D segment call TRBD1 is taken from the table without a DNA check. TRBV21-1 is listed as a pseudogene. The CDR3 is 14 amino acids. The CDR3 region is CAVRQRKGPYEQYF. CDR3 nucleotides: TGTGCCGTTCGCCAGCGTAAGGGGCCCTACGAGCAGTACTTC.

The rearrangement joins TRBV27 to TRBJ2-5; 8 nucleotides match TRBD2. The germline gives CDR1 MNHEY, CDR2 SMNVEV (reference sequence). The CDR3 has 15 residues. Trimming cost V 5 bases and J 1 base; bases outside gene matches: 6. CDR3 DNA sequence: TGTGCCAGCAGTGGATCACTAGCGGTCCAAGAGACCCAGTACTTC. The encoded protein is CASSGSLAVQETQYF.

The gene calls are TRBV6-5 and TRBJ2-5, with TRBD1 matching 7 bases. The V gene's germline CDR1 is MNHEY and CDR2 SVGAGI. The CDR3 is 13 residues long. Germline trimming cut 7 bases from V and 7 bases from J; bases unmatched to any gene: 9. The CDR3 DNA follows: TGTGCCAGCACCTCGACAGGGATGGCGACCCAGTACTTC. Residues: CASTSTGMATQYF.